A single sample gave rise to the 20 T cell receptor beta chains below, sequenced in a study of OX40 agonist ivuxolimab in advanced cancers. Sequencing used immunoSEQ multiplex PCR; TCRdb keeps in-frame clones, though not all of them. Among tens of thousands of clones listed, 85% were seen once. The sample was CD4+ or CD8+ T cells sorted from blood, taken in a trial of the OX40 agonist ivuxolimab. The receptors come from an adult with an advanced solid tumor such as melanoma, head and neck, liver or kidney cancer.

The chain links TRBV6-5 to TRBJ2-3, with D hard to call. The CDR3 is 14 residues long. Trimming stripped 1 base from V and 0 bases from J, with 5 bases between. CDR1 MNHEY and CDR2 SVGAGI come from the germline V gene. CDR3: CASSYLSSTDTQYF. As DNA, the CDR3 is TGTGCCAGCAGTTACTTAAGTAGCACAGATACGCAGTATTTT.

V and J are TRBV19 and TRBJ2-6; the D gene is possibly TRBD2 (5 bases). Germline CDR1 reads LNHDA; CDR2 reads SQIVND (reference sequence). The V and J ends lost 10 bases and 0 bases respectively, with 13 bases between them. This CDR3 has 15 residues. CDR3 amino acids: CATAEMSSGANVLTF. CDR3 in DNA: TGTGCCACAGCGGAGATGTCCTCTGGGGCCAACGTCCTGACTTTC.

The CDR3 region has the DNA TGTGCCAGCAGCTTAGACAGGGGGCTAGGAGGCTACACCTTC. Amino acids: CASSLDRGLGGYTF. The V call is TRBV7-9, the J call TRBJ1-2, with 9 bases identical to TRBD1. Germline lookup yields CDR1 SEHNR and CDR2 FQNEAQ (reference sequence). There are 14 residues in the CDR3. The V gene end was trimmed by 1 base and the J gene end by 8 bases; junction bases not matched to a gene: 5.

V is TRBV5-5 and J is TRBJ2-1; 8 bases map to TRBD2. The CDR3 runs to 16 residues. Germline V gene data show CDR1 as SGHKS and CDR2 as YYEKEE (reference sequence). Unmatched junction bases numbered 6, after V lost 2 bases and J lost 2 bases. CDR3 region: CASSFLTSGAYNEQFF. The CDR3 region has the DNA TGTGCCAGCAGCTTTCTAACTAGCGGAGCCTACAATGAGCAGTTCTTC.

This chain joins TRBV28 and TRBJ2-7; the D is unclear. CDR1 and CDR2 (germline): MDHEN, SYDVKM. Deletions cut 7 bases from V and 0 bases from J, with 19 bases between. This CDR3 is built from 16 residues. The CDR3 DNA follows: TGTGCCAGCACCTATTCGGGCCGTCTGAGCTCCTACGAGCAGTACTTC. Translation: CASTYSGRLSSYEQYF.

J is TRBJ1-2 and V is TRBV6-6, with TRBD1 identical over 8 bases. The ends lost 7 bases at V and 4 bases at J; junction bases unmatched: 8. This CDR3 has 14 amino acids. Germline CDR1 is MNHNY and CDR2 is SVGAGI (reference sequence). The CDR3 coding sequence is TGTGCCAGCACCGACAGGGGTTCGTTCTATGGCTACACCTTC. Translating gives CASTDRGSFYGYTF.

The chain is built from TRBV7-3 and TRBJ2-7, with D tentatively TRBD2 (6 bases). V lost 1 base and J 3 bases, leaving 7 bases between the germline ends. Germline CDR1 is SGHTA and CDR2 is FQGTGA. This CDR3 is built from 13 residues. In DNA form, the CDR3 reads TGTGCCAGCAGCTTAATTAGCGGCTACGAGCAGTACTTC. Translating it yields CASSLISGYEQYF.

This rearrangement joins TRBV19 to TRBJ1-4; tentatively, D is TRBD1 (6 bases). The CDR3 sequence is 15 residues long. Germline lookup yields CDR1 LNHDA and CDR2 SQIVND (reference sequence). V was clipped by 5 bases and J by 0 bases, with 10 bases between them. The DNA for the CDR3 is TGTGCCAGTAGTGACAGGCGTCCAACTAATGAAAAACTGTTTTTT. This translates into CASSDRRPTNEKLFF.

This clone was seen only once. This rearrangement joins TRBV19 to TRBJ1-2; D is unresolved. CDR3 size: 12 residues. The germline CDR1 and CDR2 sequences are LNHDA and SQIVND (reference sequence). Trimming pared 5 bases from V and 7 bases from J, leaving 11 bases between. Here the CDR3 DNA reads TGTGCCAGTAGTTTTTCCGCGGGTGGCTACACCTTC. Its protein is CASSFSAGGYTF. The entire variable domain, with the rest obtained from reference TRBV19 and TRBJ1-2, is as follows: DGGITQSPKYLFRKEGQNVTLSCEQNLNHDAMYWYRQDPGQGLRLIYYSQIVNDFQKGDIAEGYSVSREKKESFPLTVTSAQKNPTAFYLCASSFSAGGYTFGSGTRLTVV.

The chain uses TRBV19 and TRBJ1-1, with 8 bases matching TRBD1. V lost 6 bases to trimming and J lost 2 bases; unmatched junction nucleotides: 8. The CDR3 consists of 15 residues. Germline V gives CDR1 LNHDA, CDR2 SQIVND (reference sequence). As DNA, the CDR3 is TGTGCCAGTAGAACCCAGGGGGCACATAACACTGAAGCTTTCTTT. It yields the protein CASRTQGAHNTEAFF.

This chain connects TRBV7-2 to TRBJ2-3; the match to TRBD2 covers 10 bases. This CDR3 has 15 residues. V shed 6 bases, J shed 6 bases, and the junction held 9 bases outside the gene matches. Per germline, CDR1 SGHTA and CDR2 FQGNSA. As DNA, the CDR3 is TGTGCCAGCAGTTATAAGCGGGGGGGCATGGATACGCAGTATTTT. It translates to CASSYKRGGMDTQYF.

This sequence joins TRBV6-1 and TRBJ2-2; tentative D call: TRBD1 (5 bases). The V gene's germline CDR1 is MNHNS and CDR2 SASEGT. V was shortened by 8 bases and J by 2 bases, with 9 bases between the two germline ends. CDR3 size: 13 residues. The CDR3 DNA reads TGTGCCAGCCCCGACAGTAACACCGGGGAGCTGTTTTTT. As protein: CASPDSNTGELFF.

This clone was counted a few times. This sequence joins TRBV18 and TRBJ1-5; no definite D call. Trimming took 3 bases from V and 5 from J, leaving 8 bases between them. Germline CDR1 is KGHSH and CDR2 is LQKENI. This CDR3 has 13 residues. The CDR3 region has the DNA TGTGCCAGCTCACCCGGGAGTGATCAGCCCCAGCATTTT. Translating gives CASSPGSDQPQHF.

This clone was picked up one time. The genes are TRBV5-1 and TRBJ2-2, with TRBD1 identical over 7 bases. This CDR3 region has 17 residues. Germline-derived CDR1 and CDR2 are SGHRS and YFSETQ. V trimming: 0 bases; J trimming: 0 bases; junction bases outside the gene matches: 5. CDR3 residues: CASSLGTGAANTGELFF. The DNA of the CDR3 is TGCGCCAGCAGCTTGGGGACAGGCGCGGCGAACACCGGGGAGCTGTTTTTT.

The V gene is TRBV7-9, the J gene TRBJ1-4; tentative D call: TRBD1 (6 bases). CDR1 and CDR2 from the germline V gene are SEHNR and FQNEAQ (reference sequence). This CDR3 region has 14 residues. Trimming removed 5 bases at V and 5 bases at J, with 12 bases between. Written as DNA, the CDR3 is TGTGCCAGCAGCCCAGGGGTCCCAAATGAAAAACTGTTTTTT. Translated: CASSPGVPNEKLFF.

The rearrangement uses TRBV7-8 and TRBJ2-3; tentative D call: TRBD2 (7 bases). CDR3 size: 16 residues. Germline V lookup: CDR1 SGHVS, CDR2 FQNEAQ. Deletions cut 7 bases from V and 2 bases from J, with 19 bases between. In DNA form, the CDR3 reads TGTGCCAGCATCCAATGGGGAGGGGGTTACACAGATACGCAGTATTTT. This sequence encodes CASIQWGGGYTDTQYF.

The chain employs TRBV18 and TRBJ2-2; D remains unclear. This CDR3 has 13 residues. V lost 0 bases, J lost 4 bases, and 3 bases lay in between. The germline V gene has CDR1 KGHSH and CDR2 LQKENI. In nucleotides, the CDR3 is TGTGCCAGCTCACCACCGGTCACCGGGGAGCTGTTTTTT. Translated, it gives CASSPPVTGELFF.

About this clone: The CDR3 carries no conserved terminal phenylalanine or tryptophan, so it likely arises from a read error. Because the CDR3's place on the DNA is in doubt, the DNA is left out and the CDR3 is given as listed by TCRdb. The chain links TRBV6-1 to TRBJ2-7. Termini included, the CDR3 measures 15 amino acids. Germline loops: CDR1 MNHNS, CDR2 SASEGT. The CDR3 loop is CASSPAGQGKLLGGL.

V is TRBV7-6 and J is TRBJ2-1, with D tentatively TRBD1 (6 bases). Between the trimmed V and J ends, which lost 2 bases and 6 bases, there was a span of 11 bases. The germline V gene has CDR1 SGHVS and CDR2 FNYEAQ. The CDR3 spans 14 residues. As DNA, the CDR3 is TGTGCCAGCAGCTTAACGAGGGGGATCAATGAGCAGTTCTTC. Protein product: CASSLTRGINEQFF.

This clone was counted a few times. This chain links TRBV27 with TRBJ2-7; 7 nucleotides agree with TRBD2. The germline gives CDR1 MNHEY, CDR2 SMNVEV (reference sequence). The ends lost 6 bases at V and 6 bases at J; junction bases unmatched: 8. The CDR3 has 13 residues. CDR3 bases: TGTGCCAGCAGCCGCGTACGCGGGGGCGAGCAGTACTTC. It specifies CASSRVRGGEQYF.